One and the same sample provided the 8 T cell receptor beta chains below, sequenced in a study of shared clonotypes between healthy human individuals. Method: immunoSEQ multiplex PCR; TCRdb's copy keeps in-frame clones and lacks some. The sample has hundreds of thousands of clones, about 96% seen once. Sequencing was carried out using naive CD4+ T cells sorted from blood. Subset given: CD45RA+ positively selected. These receptors all come from a woman aged 25 to 39 in good health.

The rearrangement joins TRBV19 to TRBJ2-2; D may be TRBD2 (7 bases). CDR1 LNHDA and CDR2 SQIVND come from the germline V gene (reference sequence). There are 15 residues in the CDR3. V gave up 4 bases and J gave up 4 bases, with 13 bases separating them. CDR3 sequence: CASSKGGGVTGELFF. CDR3 in DNA: TGTGCCAGTAGTAAGGGAGGGGGAGTCACCGGGGAGCTGTTTTTT.

The J gene is TRBJ1-1, the V gene TRBV2; 9 bases agree with TRBD1. There are 13 residues in the CDR3. CDR1 and CDR2 from the germline V gene are SNHLY and FYNNEI. Germline trimming cut 8 bases from V and 6 bases from J; bases unmatched to any gene: 7. CDR3: CASGGQGGAEAFF. Written as DNA, the CDR3 is TGTGCCAGCGGGGGACAGGGAGGCGCTGAAGCTTTCTTT.

The chain couples TRBV9 to TRBJ1-3; 9 positions agree with TRBD1. Germline V gene data show CDR1 as SGDLS and CDR2 as YYNGEE. This CDR3 contains 14 residues. V trimming: 3 bases; J trimming: 7 bases; junction bases outside the gene matches: 5. CDR3 sequence: CASSAGQGENTIYF. In DNA form, the CDR3 reads TGTGCCAGCAGCGCGGGACAGGGCGAGAACACCATATATTTT.

The chain links TRBV7-9 to TRBJ2-7, with 15 bases lining up with TRBD2. Germline loops: CDR1 SEHNR, CDR2 FQNEAQ (reference sequence). The CDR3 extends over 16 amino acids. The V and J ends lost 5 bases and 4 bases, in that order; junction bases with no gene match: 6. The chain's CDR3 is CASSPRTSGRAYEQYF. CDR3 nucleotides: TGTGCCAGCAGCCCTCGGACTAGCGGGAGGGCTTACGAGCAGTACTTC.

This clone was observed a single time. The rearrangement links TRBV4-2 to TRBJ2-1; TRBD1 might be the D (6 bases). Germline assignment: CDR1 LGHNA and CDR2 YNFKEQ. CDR3 size: 17 residues. Trimming took 5 bases from V and 4 from J, leaving 21 bases between them. In DNA form, the CDR3 reads TGTGCCAGCAGCTCCGGGTCAGCTAGCCAGGGGTACAATGAGCAGTTCTTC. Protein: CASSSGSASQGYNEQFF.

The rearrangement links TRBV28 to TRBJ2-7, with 8 bases aligning to TRBD2. The CDR3 has 19 residues. From germline, CDR1 is MDHEN and CDR2 SYDVKM. V dropped 6 bases and J dropped 1; count of bases not matched to a gene: 20. The CDR3 reads CASSPKDSSGSRNSYEQYF. The CDR3 DNA sequence: TGTGCCAGCAGCCCTAAGGACTCGAGCGGGAGCCGAAATTCCTACGAGCAGTACTTC.

J is TRBJ2-7 and V is TRBV28, with TRBD1 as a possible D gene (5 bases). Trimming removed 8 bases from V and 6 bases from J, with 20 bases in between. The CDR3 loop spans 14 amino acids. The germline CDR1 and CDR2 sequences are MDHEN and SYDVKM. CDR3 loop: CASSSQGIFAEQYF. The CDR3 nucleotides are TGTGCCAGCTCGTCTCAGGGTATTTTTGCCGAGCAGTACTTC. Combining the CDR3 with reference TRBV28 and TRBJ2-7 gives the whole variable domain DVKVTQSSRYLVKRTGEKVFLECVQDMDHENMFWYRQDPGLGLRLIYFSYDVKMKEKGDIPEGYSVSREKKERFSLILESASTNQTSMYLCASSSQGIFAEQYFGPGTRLTVT.

The chain joins TRBV5-4 to TRBJ2-5; D might be TRBD1 or TRBD2, each matching 5 bases. Between the trimmed V and J ends, which lost 7 bases and 5 bases, there was a span of 15 bases. Germline V gene sequence: CDR1 SGHNT, CDR2 YYREEE (reference sequence). This CDR3 is 13 amino acids long. The CDR3 reads CASAGTNPETQYF. CDR3 DNA sequence: TGTGCCAGCGCAGGGACGAACCCCGAGACCCAGTACTTC.